This section outlines one T cell receptor (beta chain) sequence together with its context. Its antigen is not known. The data derive from a study of cytomegalovirus exposure and HLA in healthy donors. Findings of the study overall: The authors confirmed in vitro that three CMV-associated chains were specific for CMV antigens. A later analysis revealed that TCR association rates differed between HLA loci, peaking at DRB1 and bottoming out at HLA-C.

PCR was performed using 60 Vbeta and 13 Jbeta primers. Repertoires were generated with immunoSEQ multiplex PCR, while TCRdb's copy carries only in-frame clones and drops some. The sample shows 43,000 or so clones, 70% to 80% of them seen only once. The CDR3 extends over 13 amino acids. Between the trimmed V and J ends, which lost 4 bases and 2 bases, there was a span of 9 bases. CDR1 is MNHNY and CDR2 is SVGAGI in the germline V gene (reference sequence). The chain is built from TRBV6-6 and TRBJ2-7; D gene unclear. This TCR was sampled from a man younger than 45 in good health and CMV-seronegative. The sample was PBMCs. The CDR3 DNA follows: TGTGCCAGCAGTTTACAAGAAGCCTACGAGCAGTACTTC. Translating it yields CASSLQEAYEQYF.